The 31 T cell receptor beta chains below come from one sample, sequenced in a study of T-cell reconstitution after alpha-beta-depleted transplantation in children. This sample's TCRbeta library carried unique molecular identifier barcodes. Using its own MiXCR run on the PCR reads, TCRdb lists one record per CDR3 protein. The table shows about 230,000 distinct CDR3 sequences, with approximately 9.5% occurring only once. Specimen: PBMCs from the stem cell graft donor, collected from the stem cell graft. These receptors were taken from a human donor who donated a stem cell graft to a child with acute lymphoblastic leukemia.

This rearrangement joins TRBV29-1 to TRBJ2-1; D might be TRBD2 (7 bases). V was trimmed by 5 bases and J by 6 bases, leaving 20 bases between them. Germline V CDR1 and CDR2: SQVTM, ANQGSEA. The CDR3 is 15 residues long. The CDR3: CSVLGTGGKVNEQFF. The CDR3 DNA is TGCAGCGTTCTGGGAACGGGGGGCAAGGTCAATGAGCAGTTCTTC.

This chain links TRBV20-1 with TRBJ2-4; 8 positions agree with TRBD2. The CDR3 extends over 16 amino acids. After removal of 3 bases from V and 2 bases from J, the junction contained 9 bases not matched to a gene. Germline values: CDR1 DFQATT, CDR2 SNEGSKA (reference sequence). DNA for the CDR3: TGCAGTGCTAGTATACAGCGGGGGTCACCCAAAAACATTCAGTACTTC. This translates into CSASIQRGSPKNIQYF.

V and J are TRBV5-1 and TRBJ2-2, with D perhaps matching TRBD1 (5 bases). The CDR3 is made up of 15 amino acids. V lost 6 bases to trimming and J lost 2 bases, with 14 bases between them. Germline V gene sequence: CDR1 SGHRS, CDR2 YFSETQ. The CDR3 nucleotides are TGCGCCAGCACCAAACAGGTTACCAACACCGGGGAGCTGTTTTTT. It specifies CASTKQVTNTGELFF. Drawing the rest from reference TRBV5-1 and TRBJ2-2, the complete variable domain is KAGVTQTPRYLIKTRGQQVTLSCSPISGHRSVSWYQQTPGQGLQFLFEYFSETQRNKGNFPGRFSGRQFSNSRSEMNVSTLELGDSALYLCASTKQVTNTGELFFGEGSRLTVL.

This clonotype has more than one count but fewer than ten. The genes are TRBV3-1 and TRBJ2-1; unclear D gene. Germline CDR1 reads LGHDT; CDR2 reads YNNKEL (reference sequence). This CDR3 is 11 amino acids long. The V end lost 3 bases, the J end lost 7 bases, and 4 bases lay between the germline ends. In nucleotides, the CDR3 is TGTGCCAGCAGCCATGGGAATGAGCAGTTCTTC. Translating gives CASSHGNEQFF.

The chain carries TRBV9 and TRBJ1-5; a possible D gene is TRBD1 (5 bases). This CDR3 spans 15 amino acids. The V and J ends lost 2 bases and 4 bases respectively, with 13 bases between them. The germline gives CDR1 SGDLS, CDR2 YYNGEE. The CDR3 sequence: CASSVAAGDNQPQHF. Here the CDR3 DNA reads TGTGCCAGCAGCGTCGCCGCGGGGGATAATCAGCCCCAGCATTTT.

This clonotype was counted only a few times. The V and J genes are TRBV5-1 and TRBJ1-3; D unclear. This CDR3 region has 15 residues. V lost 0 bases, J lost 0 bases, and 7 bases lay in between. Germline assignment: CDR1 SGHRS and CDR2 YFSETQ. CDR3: CASSLGEYSGNTIYF. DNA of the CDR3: TGCGCCAGCAGCTTGGGGGAATACTCTGGAAACACCATATATTTT.

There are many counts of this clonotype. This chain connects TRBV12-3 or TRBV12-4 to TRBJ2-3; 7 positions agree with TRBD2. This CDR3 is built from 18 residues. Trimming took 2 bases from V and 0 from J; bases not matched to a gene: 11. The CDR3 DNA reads TGTGCCAGCAGTTTAAAAGCGGGGACTTTCGCTAGCACAGATACGCAGTATTTT. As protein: CASSLKAGTFASTDTQYF.

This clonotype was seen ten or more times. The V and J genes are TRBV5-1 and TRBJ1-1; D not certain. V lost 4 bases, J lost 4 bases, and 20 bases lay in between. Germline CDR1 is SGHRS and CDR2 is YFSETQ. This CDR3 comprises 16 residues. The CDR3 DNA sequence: TGCGCCAGCAGCCTTATGGCGGGGAGAGGGCGCACTGAAGCTTTCTTT. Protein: CASSLMAGRGRTEAFF.

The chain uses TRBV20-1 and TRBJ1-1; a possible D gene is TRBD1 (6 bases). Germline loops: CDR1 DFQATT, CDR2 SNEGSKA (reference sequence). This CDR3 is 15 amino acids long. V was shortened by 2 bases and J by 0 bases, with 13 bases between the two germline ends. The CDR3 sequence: CSARYYREMNTEAFF. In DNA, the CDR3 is TGCAGTGCTAGATATTACAGGGAGATGAACACTGAAGCTTTCTTT.

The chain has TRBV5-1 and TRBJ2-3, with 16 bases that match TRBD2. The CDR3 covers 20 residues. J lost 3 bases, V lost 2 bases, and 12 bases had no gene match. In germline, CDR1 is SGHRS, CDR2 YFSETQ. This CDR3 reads CASSFGTSGGASGPTDTQYF. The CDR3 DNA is TGCGCCAGCAGCTTCGGGACTAGCGGGGGGGCTTCGGGCCCAACAGATACGCAGTATTTT.

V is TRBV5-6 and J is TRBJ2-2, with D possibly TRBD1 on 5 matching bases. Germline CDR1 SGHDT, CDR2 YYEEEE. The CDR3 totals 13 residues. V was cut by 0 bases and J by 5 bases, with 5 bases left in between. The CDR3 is CASSLAGTGELFF. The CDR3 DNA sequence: TGTGCCAGCAGCTTGGCAGGGACCGGGGAGCTGTTTTTT. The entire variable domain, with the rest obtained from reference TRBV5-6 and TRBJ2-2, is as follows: DAGVTQSPTHLIKTRGQQVTLRCSPKSGHDTVSWYQQALGQGPQFIFQYYEEEERQRGNFPDRFSGHQFPNYSSELNVNALLLGDSALYLCASSLAGTGELFFGEGSRLTVL.

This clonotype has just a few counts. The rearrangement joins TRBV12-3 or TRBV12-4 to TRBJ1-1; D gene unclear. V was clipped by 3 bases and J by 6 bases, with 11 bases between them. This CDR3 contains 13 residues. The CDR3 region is CASSFGSDAEAFF. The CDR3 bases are TGTGCCAGCAGTTTCGGGTCCGACGCTGAAGCTTTCTTT.

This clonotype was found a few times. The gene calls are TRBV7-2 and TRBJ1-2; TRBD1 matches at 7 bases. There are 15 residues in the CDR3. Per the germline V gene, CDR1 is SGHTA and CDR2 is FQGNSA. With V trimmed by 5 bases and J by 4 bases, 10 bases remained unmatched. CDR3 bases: TGTGCCAGCAGCCTACAGGGGACTGGTGGCTATGGCTACACCTTC. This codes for CASSLQGTGGYGYTF.

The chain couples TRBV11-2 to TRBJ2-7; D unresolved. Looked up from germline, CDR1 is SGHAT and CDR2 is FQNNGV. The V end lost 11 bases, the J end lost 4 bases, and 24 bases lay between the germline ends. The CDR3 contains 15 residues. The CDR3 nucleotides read TGTGCCTCGGGCGTTGCGGCCGGAAACGCGTACGAGCAGTACTTC. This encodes CASGVAAGNAYEQYF. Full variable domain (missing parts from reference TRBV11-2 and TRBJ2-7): EAGVAQSPRYKIIEKRQSVAFWCNPISGHATLYWYQQILGQGPKLLIQFQNNGVVDDSQLPKDRFSAERLKGVDSTLKIQPAKLEDSAVYLCASGVAAGNAYEQYFGPGTRLTVT.

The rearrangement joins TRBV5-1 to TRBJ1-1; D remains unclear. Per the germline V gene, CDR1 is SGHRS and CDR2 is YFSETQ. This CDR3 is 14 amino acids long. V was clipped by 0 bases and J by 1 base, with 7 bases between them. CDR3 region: CASSLGTSNTEAFF. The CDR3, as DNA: TGCGCCAGCAGCTTGGGGACTTCGAACACTGAAGCTTTCTTT.

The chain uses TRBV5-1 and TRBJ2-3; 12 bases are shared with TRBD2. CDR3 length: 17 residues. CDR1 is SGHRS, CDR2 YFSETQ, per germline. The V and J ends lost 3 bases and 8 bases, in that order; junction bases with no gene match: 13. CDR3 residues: CASSSSRLAGEFGTQYF. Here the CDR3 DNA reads TGCGCCAGCAGCTCCTCTCGACTAGCGGGGGAGTTCGGTACGCAGTATTTT.

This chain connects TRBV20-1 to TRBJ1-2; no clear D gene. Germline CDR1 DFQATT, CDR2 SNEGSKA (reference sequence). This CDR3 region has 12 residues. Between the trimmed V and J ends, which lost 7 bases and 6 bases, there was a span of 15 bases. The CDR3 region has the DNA TGCAGTGGGACCGCAGACAATCATGGCTACACCTTC. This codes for CSGTADNHGYTF.

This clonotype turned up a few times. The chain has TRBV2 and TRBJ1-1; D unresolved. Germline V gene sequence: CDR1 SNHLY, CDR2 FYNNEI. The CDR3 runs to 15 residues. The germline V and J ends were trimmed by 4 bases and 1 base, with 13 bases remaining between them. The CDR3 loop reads CASSAELQPNTEAFF. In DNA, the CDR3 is TGTGCCAGCAGTGCGGAGTTACAGCCGAACACTGAAGCTTTCTTT.

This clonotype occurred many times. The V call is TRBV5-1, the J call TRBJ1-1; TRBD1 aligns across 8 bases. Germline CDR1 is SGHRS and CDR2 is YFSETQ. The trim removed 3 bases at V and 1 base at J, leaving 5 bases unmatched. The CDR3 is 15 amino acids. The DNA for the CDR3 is TGCGCCAGCAGCTCCTACACAGGGGGGAACACTGAAGCTTTCTTT. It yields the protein CASSSYTGGNTEAFF.

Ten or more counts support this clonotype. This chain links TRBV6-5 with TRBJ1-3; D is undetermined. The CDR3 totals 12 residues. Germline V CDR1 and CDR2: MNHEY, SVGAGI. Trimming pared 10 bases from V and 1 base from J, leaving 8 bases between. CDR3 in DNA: TGTGCCACCTTAGGTTCTGGAAACACCATATATTTT. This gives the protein CATLGSGNTIYF.

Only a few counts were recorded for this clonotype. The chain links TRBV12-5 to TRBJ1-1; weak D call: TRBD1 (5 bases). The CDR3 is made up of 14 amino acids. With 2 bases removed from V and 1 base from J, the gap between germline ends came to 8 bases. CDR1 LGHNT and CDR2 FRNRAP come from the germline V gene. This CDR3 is CASGLIGGNTEAFF. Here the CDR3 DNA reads TGTGCTAGTGGTTTGATTGGGGGGAACACTGAAGCTTTCTTT.

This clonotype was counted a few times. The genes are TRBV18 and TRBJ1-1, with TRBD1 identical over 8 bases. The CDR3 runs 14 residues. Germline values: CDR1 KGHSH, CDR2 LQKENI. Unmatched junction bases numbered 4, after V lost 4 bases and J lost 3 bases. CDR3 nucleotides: TGTGCCAGCTCACGAAACAGGGGGGACACTGAAGCTTTCTTT. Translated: CASSRNRGDTEAFF.

The CDR3 nucleotides read TGTGCCAGCAGCTTCGACAGGGACCTATCCTACGAGCAGTACTTC. Its translation is CASSFDRDLSYEQYF. The V gene is TRBV6-2 or TRBV6-3, the J gene TRBJ2-7; 7 bases agree with TRBD1. CDR1 MNHEY and CDR2 SVGEGT come from the germline V gene. The CDR3 is made up of 15 amino acids. Trimming removed 6 bases from V and 1 base from J; junction bases left unmatched: 9.

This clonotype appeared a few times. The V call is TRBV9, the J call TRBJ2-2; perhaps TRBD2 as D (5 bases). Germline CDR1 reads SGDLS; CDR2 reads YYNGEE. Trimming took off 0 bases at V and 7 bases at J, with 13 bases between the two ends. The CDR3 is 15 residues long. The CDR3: CASSVEVGSVGELFF. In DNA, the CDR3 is TGTGCCAGCAGCGTAGAGGTAGGGAGCGTCGGGGAGCTGTTTTTT.

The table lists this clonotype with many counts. The CDR3 reads CASSSGGPTDTQYF. The CDR3 DNA reads TGTGCCAGCAGCTCGGGGGGCCCCACAGATACGCAGTATTTT. V gene TRBV3-1 combines with J gene TRBJ2-3; D possibly corresponds to TRBD2 (7 bases). There are 14 residues in the CDR3. Trimming cost V 5 bases and J 2 bases, with 11 bases left between them. Germline V CDR1 and CDR2: LGHDT, YNNKEL (reference sequence).

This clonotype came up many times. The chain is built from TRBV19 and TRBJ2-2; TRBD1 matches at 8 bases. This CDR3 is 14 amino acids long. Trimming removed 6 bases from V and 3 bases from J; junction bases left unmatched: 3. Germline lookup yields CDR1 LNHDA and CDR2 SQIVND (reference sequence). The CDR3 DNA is TGTGCCAGTAGGCTACAGGGGGACACCGGGGAGCTGTTTTTT. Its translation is CASRLQGDTGELFF. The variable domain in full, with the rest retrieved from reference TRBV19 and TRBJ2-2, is DGGITQSPKYLFRKEGQNVTLSCEQNLNHDAMYWYRQDPGQGLRLIYYSQIVNDFQKGDIAEGYSVSREKKESFPLTVTSAQKNPTAFYLCASRLQGDTGELFFGEGSRLTVL.

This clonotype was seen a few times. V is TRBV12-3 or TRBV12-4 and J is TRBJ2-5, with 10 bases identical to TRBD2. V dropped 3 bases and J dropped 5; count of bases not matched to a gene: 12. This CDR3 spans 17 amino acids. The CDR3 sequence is CASSFRSGGVSSETQYF. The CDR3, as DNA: TGTGCCAGCAGTTTCAGGAGCGGGGGGGTCTCCTCGGAGACCCAGTACTTC.

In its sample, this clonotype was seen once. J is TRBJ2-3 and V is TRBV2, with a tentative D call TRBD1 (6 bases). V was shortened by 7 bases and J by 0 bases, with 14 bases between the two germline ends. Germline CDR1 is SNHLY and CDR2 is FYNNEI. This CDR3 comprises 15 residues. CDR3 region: CASIEWTASTDTQYF. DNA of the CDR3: TGTGCCAGCATCGAATGGACAGCTAGCACAGATACGCAGTATTTT.

CDR3 DNA sequence: TGTGCCAGCAGCTTATGGACCTACGAGCAGTACTTC. Its protein product is CASSLWTYEQYF. V and J are TRBV7-8 and TRBJ2-7; D is unresolved. V gave up 2 bases and J gave up 2 bases, with 4 bases separating them. The CDR3 loop spans 12 amino acids. Germline-derived CDR1 and CDR2 are SGHVS and FQNEAQ.

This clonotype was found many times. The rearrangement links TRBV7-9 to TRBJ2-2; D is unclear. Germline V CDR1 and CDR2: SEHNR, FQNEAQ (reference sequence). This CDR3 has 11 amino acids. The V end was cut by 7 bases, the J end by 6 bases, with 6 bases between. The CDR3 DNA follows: TGTGCCAGCACCCGCGCCGGGGAGCTGTTTTTT. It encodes CASTRAGELFF.

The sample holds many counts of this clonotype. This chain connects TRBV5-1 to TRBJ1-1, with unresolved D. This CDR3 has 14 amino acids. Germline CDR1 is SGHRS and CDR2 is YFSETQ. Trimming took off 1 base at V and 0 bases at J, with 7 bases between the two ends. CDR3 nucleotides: TGCGCCAGCAGCTTGAGGGCTATGAACACTGAAGCTTTCTTT. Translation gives CASSLRAMNTEAFF.